The entry below describes one T cell receptor (beta chain). Its antigen is as yet unknown. The data were taken from a study of T cell responses to AZD1222 COVID-19 vaccine. Overall study: Second-dose schedules of about 4 or about 12 weeks were combined.

Data came from immunoSEQ multiplex PCR; TCRdb stores just in-frame clones and leaves some out. The table lists more than 250,000 clones, 85% to 95% of them singletons, with around 0.57% in the top ten. Overall study findings and caveats: White British donors predominated, females outnumbered males, and clonal diversity was possibly underestimated.

V was pared by 2 bases and J by 4 bases, with 12 bases between. Germline loops: CDR1 MNHNS, CDR2 SASEGT. The length of the CDR3 is 15 residues. The genes are TRBV6-1 and TRBJ1-3, with D possibly matching TRBD1 (6 bases). The TCR was taken from an adult in good health. This sample comprised peripheral blood, obtained on day 0 of AZD1222 vaccination. The DNA of the CDR3 is TGTGCCAGCAGTGAAACGGGGACAATCGGAAACACCATATATTTT. Protein sequence: CASSETGTIGNTIYF.